This TCR beta chain stems from a study of CD8 T cells in Susac syndrome. The study sequenced TCR beta in blood CD8+ and CD4+ T cells. The authors negatively isolated CD8+ and CD4+ T cells and FACS-enriched TEMRA cells. RNA totalling 0.5 to 1 ug underwent reverse transcription with random hexamers. The authors amplified TCR beta CDR3 across 54 Vbeta and 13 Jbeta using immunoSEQ multiplex PCR. TCRdb recomputed calls from the immunoSEQ multiplex PCR reads with MiXCR, one row per CDR3 protein. The table shows about 180,000 distinct CDR3 sequences, with almost 96% occurring only once. Germline V lookup: CDR1 DFQATT, CDR2 SNEGSKA (reference sequence). The length of the CDR3 is 14 residues. Trimming took 6 bases from V and 0 from J, leaving 13 bases between them.

J is TRBJ2-3 and V is TRBV20-1; D is perhaps TRBD1 (5 bases). The material sequenced was CD4+ T cells from PBMCs. This sequence originates from a human donor with multiple sclerosis. The CDR3 here is CSATDSPSTDTQYF. DNA of the CDR3: TGCAGTGCCACCGACAGTCCTAGCACAGATACGCAGTATTTT.